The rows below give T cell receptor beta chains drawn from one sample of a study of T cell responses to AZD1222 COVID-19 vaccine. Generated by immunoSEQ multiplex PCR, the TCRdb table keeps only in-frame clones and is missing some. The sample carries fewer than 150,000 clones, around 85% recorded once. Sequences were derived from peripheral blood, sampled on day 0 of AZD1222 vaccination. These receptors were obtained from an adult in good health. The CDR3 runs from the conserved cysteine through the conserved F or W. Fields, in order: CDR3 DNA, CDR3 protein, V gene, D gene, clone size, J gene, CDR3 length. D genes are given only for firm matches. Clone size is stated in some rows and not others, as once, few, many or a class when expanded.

DNA: TGTGCCAGCAACAACAGGGGGGTAAGGGAAAAACTGTTTTTT
CDR3: CASNNRGVREKLFF
V: TRBV28
D: TRBD1
size: .
J: TRBJ1-4
length: 14

DNA: TGCAGTGCTACTAACGGAGAGACCCAGTACTTC
CDR3: CSATNGETQYF
V: TRBV20-1
D: .
size: .
J: TRBJ2-5
length: 11

DNA: TGTGCCACCAGTGCCCCGGCCCCTCGGACCGGGGAGCTGTTTTTT
CDR3: CATSAPAPRTGELFF
V: TRBV24-1
D: .
size: .
J: TRBJ2-2
length: 15

DNA: TGCGCCAGCAGCCAGTTCGAACGGGAATCCTACAATGAGCAGTTCTTC
CDR3: CASSQFERESYNEQFF
V: TRBV4-1
D: .
size: .
J: TRBJ2-1
length: 16

DNA: TGTGCCTGGAGGAGGCTCGGGACAGGGGGTTACTATGGCTACACCTTC
CDR3: CAWRRLGTGGYYGYTF
V: TRBV30
D: TRBD1
size: .
J: TRBJ1-2
length: 16

DNA: TGTGCCAGCCGGCCGGCAGGGGCCCGGTCGGATACGCAGTATTTT
CDR3: CASRPAGARSDTQYF
V: TRBV28
D: .
size: .
J: TRBJ2-3
length: 15

DNA: TGTGCCAGCAGTCCCCACAGGCCCGGGGAGCTGTTTTTT
CDR3: CASSPHRPGELFF
V: TRBV12-3/TRBV12-4
D: .
size: .
J: TRBJ2-2
length: 13

DNA: TGTGCCAGCAGCCAAGCCGGCAGGAAAAACTATGGCTACACCTTC
CDR3: CASSQAGRKNYGYTF
V: TRBV14
D: .
size: .
J: TRBJ1-2
length: 15

DNA: TGTGCCAGCAGCTTAAGTTCAACACCTGGCCCCTACAATGAGCAGTTCTTC
CDR3: CASSLSSTPGPYNEQFF
V: TRBV7-2
D: .
size: .
J: TRBJ2-1
length: 17

DNA: TGTGCCACCAGTGGCCGGGACAGGGGTGGCTACACCTTC
CDR3: CATSGRDRGGYTF
V: TRBV24-1
D: TRBD1
size: .
J: TRBJ1-2
length: 13

DNA: TGTGCCAGCAGTACCCGACGGATTGAAGCTTTCTTT
CDR3: CASSTRRIEAFF
V: TRBV28
D: .
size: .
J: TRBJ1-1
length: 12

DNA: TGTGCCAGTAGCATGTTTGACAGGGGGGTTAATCAGCCCCAGCATTTT
CDR3: CASSMFDRGVNQPQHF
V: TRBV19
D: TRBD1
size: few
J: TRBJ1-5
length: 16

DNA: TGTGCCAGCAGCCAAGGACTTTGGTGGCAGGGCTTATACGGCTACACCTTC
CDR3: CASSQGLWWQGLYGYTF
V: TRBV3-1/TRBV3-2
D: .
size: .
J: TRBJ1-2
length: 17

DNA: TGTGCCAGCAGTTTACTGGGGGCGGATATCAGAAATTCACCCCTCCACTTT
CDR3: CASSLLGADIRNSPLHF
V: TRBV28
D: .
size: .
J: TRBJ1-6
length: 17

DNA: TGTGCCAGCAGCCAAGGAGCGGGGGGAACGCAGACCCAGTACTTC
CDR3: CASSQGAGGTQTQYF
V: TRBV4-2
D: TRBD2
size: .
J: TRBJ2-5
length: 15

DNA: TGCGCCAGCAGCCAAGCGCCAGGGAAGGTGATTGGCTACACCTTC
CDR3: CASSQAPGKVIGYTF
V: TRBV4-1
D: .
size: .
J: TRBJ1-2
length: 15

DNA: TGCGCCAGCAGCTTGGACTATGGGCAGGGGGCTTTCTATGGCTACACCTTC
CDR3: CASSLDYGQGAFYGYTF
V: TRBV5-1
D: TRBD1
size: .
J: TRBJ1-2
length: 17

DNA: TGTGCCAGCAGCTTAGAGGGCAGGGCGGCATTCTACGAGCAGTACTTC
CDR3: CASSLEGRAAFYEQYF
V: TRBV7-8
D: .
size: .
J: TRBJ2-7
length: 16

DNA: TGCAGCGTTCTACAGGGGAGAGAGACCCAGTACTTC
CDR3: CSVLQGRETQYF
V: TRBV29-1
D: TRBD1
size: .
J: TRBJ2-5
length: 12

DNA: TGTGCCAGCAGTTACGAGGGGCTTAGCAATCAGCCCCAGCATTTT
CDR3: CASSYEGLSNQPQHF
V: TRBV6-2/TRBV6-3
D: .
size: once
J: TRBJ1-5
length: 15

DNA: TGTGCCAGCAGCTTACGTTTATCCGGGGTCCGACCTTCCTACGAGCAGTACTTC
CDR3: CASSLRLSGVRPSYEQYF
V: TRBV7-2
D: .
size: .
J: TRBJ2-7
length: 18

DNA: TGTGCCAGCAGCTTGAACATGGGGGGTTACGAGCAGTACTTC
CDR3: CASSLNMGGYEQYF
V: TRBV11-3
D: .
size: .
J: TRBJ2-7
length: 14

DNA: TGTGCCAGTAGTATTGATTGGACGGCCGAAAAACTGTTTTTT
CDR3: CASSIDWTAEKLFF
V: TRBV19
D: .
size: .
J: TRBJ1-4
length: 14

DNA: TGTGCCAGCCTTAAGGACAGGAATAATTCACCCCTCCACTTT
CDR3: CASLKDRNNSPLHF
V: TRBV6-6
D: TRBD1
size: .
J: TRBJ1-6
length: 14

DNA: TGTGCCAGCCGGGACGAAAATCAGCCCCAGCATTTT
CDR3: CASRDENQPQHF
V: TRBV19
D: .
size: .
J: TRBJ1-5
length: 12

DNA: TGTGCCAGTAGGGGCGGACAGGTGAATAATTCACCCCTCCACTTT
CDR3: CASRGGQVNNSPLHF
V: TRBV19
D: TRBD1
size: .
J: TRBJ1-6
length: 15

DNA: TGTGCCAGCAGTTCAGGGGTTGAGCAGTACTTC
CDR3: CASSSGVEQYF
V: TRBV28
D: .
size: .
J: TRBJ2-7
length: 11

DNA: TGCAGCGCTGGCCGGTCGGGACTAGCGAGGGGGGATACGCAGTATTTT
CDR3: CSAGRSGLARGDTQYF
V: TRBV29-1
D: TRBD2
size: .
J: TRBJ2-3
length: 16

DNA: TGTGCCAGCAGTTCCCCGGACAGCGGACATCAGCCCCAGCATTTT
CDR3: CASSSPDSGHQPQHF
V: TRBV28
D: .
size: .
J: TRBJ1-5
length: 15

DNA: TGTGCCAGCAGCAACCCCGGGCGTGGACACAGCACCGGGGAGCTGTTTTTT
CDR3: CASSNPGRGHSTGELFF
V: TRBV13
D: .
size: .
J: TRBJ2-2
length: 17

DNA: TGTGCCAGCAGCTTGGTAGCGGGGACTGAAGCTTTCTTT
CDR3: CASSLVAGTEAFF
V: TRBV5-6
D: .
size: .
J: TRBJ1-1
length: 13

DNA: TGCAGTGCTAGTCGGGATACGCAGTATTTT
CDR3: CSASRDTQYF
V: TRBV20-1
D: .
size: .
J: TRBJ2-3
length: 10

DNA: TGTGCCAGCAGTTTTCATGGTCAGCCCCAGCATTTT
CDR3: CASSFHGQPQHF
V: TRBV12-3/TRBV12-4
D: .
size: .
J: TRBJ1-5
length: 12

DNA: TGCGCCAGCAGCTTGGCATGGCCTACCCCCTACGAGCAGTACTTC
CDR3: CASSLAWPTPYEQYF
V: TRBV5-1
D: .
size: .
J: TRBJ2-7
length: 15

DNA: TGTGCCAGCAGTGAAGAGCGTGCGGTCCGAAACTATGGCTACACCTTC
CDR3: CASSEERAVRNYGYTF
V: TRBV2
D: .
size: .
J: TRBJ1-2
length: 16

DNA: TGTGCCAGCAGCTTGACAGGGGGGCAGCCCCAGCATTTT
CDR3: CASSLTGGQPQHF
V: TRBV7-3
D: TRBD1
size: few
J: TRBJ1-5
length: 13

DNA: TGTGCCAGCAGCTCGGACGGGACAGGGCGCCTTTGGTTC
CDR3: CASSSDGTGRLWF
V: TRBV9
D: TRBD1
size: .
J: TRBJ1-2
length: 13

DNA: TGCAGCGCCGGACCGACTAACTATGGCTACACCTTC
CDR3: CSAGPTNYGYTF
V: TRBV29-1
D: .
size: .
J: TRBJ1-2
length: 12

DNA: TGTGCCAGCTCCCCTAAACAAAACAATGAGCAGTTCTTC
CDR3: CASSPKQNNEQFF
V: TRBV6-5
D: .
size: .
J: TRBJ2-1
length: 13

DNA: TGTGCCAGCAGCTTGGGTGAGTCGGGCGGTGGCTACACCTTC
CDR3: CASSLGESGGGYTF
V: TRBV5-6
D: .
size: .
J: TRBJ1-2
length: 14

DNA: TGTGCCAGCAGTTCCATCCACGACAGGGTTAGTAGCACCATATATTTT
CDR3: CASSSIHDRVSSTIYF
V: TRBV28
D: TRBD1
size: .
J: TRBJ1-3
length: 16

DNA: TGTGCCAGCAGCTACCTTAGCGGCTACGAGCAGTACTTC
CDR3: CASSYLSGYEQYF
V: TRBV7-9
D: .
size: .
J: TRBJ2-7
length: 13

DNA: TGTGCCAGCAGTCTGGCCTACGAGCAGTACTTC
CDR3: CASSLAYEQYF
V: TRBV2
D: .
size: few
J: TRBJ2-7
length: 11

DNA: TGTGCCAGCAGTTTATTGGGTGGGACAGACACCTTC
CDR3: CASSLLGGTDTF
V: TRBV28
D: TRBD1
size: .
J: TRBJ1-2
length: 12

DNA: TGTGCCAGCAGTTCCCCCGGACAGGGGGTGGGCTATGGCTACACCTTC
CDR3: CASSSPGQGVGYGYTF
V: TRBV28
D: TRBD1
size: once
J: TRBJ1-2
length: 16

DNA: TGTGCCAGCAGTCAAACGCCGGGACAGGGGACCAACACTGAAGCTTTCTTT
CDR3: CASSQTPGQGTNTEAFF
V: TRBV6-6
D: TRBD1
size: few
J: TRBJ1-1
length: 17

DNA: TGTGCCAGCAGTAGCCGGCCAAGCCAGGAGCAGTACTTC
CDR3: CASSSRPSQEQYF
V: TRBV12-3/TRBV12-4
D: .
size: .
J: TRBJ2-7
length: 13

DNA: TGTGCCAGCAGTGAAGCGCGGGAGGGGACAAACACTGAAGCTTTCTTT
CDR3: CASSEAREGTNTEAFF
V: TRBV6-1
D: .
size: .
J: TRBJ1-1
length: 16